This is a list of T cell receptor beta chains from one sample in a study of CD8 T cells in ankylosing spondylitis. From the 5' RACE reads, TCRdb called clonotypes with MiXCR, one entry per CDR3 protein. The sample lists a few hundred thousand distinct CDR3 sequences; about 12% were seen once. Sequences were obtained from blood, either unsorted or a sorted T cell fraction (not recorded which). These receptors originate from a male donor with ankylosing spondylitis. Each CDR3 is given with its conserved first and last residue.

v_call	j_call	cdr3_aa
TRBV5-1	TRBJ2-1	CASSPGLIAGDNEQFF
TRBV29-1	TRBJ1-1	CSSLPQGAHTEAFF
TRBV7-9	TRBJ1-2	CASSELGIHGYTF
TRBV11-2	TRBJ2-7	CASREQGAREQYF
TRBV29-1	TRBJ1-1	CSATGQLNTEAFF
TRBV29-1	TRBJ2-5	CSVFHDWVQETQYF
TRBV5-6	TRBJ2-1	CASSLVERIAYNEQFF
TRBV29-1	TRBJ2-5	CSVGEGTQYF
TRBV19	TRBJ2-1	CASSRSGADNEQFF
TRBV20-1	TRBJ2-5	CSASRPGAEETQYF
TRBV11-2	TRBJ2-2	CASSFRGLARTLNTGELFF
TRBV3-1	TRBJ2-3	CASSQRGPDTQYF
TRBV14	TRBJ2-1	CASSQPGQEYNEQFF
TRBV12-3/TRBV12-4	TRBJ2-1	CASSFPRGEQFF
TRBV7-9	TRBJ2-3	CASSLAQGLGSTDTQYF
TRBV20-1	TRBJ2-1	CSARDPGLAEPYSYNEQFF
TRBV12-3/TRBV12-4	TRBJ2-1	CASKVLAGGPDEQFF
TRBV25-1	TRBJ2-5	CASSELVRETQYF